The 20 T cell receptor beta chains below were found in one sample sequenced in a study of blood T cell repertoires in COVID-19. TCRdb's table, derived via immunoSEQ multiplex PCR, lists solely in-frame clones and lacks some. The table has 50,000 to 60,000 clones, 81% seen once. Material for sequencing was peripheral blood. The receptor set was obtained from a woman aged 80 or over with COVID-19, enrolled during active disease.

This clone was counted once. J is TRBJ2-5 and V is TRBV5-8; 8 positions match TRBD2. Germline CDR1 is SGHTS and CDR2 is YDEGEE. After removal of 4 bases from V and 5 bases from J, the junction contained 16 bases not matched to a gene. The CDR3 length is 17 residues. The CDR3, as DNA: TGTGCCAGCAGCGAAAAATTCGCCGGGACTAGAGGGGAGACCCAGTACTTC. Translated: CASSEKFAGTRGETQYF.

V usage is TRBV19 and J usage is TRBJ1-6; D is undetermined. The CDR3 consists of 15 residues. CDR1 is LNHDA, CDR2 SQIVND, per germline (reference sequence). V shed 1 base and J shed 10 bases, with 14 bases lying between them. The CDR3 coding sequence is TGTGCCAGTAGTATAGGAGAGAGGGTACGGTCACCCCTCCACTTT. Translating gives CASSIGERVRSPLHF. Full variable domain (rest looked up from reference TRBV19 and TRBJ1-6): DGGITQSPKYLFRKEGQNVTLSCEQNLNHDAMYWYRQDPGQGLRLIYYSQIVNDFQKGDIAEGYSVSREKKESFPLTVTSAQKNPTAFYLCASSIGERVRSPLHFGNGTRLTVT.

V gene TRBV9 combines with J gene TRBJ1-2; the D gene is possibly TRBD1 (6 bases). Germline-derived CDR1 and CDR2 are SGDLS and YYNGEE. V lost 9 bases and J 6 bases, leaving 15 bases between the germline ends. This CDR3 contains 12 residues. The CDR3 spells CATSGRGNGYTF. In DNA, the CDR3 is TGTGCCACCTCAGGGAGGGGGAATGGCTACACCTTC.

The CDR3 DNA reads as TGCGCCAGCAGCAGGGGACAGGGGGAGACCCAGTACTTC. Encoded protein: CASSRGQGETQYF. The V and J genes are TRBV5-1 and TRBJ2-5, with TRBD1 matching 10 bases. The germline CDR1 and CDR2 sequences are SGHRS and YFSETQ. This CDR3 is built from 13 residues. J was trimmed by 5 bases and V by 4 bases; bases with no gene match: 2.

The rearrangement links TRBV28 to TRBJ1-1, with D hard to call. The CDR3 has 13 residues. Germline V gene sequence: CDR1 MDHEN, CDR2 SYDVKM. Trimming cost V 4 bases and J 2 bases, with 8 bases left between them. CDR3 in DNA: TGTGCCAGCAGTTATCCGGGAAACACTGAAGCTTTCTTT. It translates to CASSYPGNTEAFF.

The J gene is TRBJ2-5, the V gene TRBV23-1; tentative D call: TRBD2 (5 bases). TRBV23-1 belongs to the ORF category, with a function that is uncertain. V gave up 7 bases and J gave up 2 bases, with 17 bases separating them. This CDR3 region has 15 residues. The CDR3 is CASIHCGPGQETQYF. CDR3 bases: TGCGCCAGCATCCATTGCGGGCCGGGGCAAGAGACCCAGTACTTC.

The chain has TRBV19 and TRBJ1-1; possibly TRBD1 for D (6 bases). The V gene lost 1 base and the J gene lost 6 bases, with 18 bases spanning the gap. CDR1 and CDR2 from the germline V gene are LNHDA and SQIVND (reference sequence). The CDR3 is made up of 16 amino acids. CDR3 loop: CASSIGSPTGRAEAFF. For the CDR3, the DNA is TGTGCCAGTAGTATAGGGTCCCCGACAGGCAGGGCTGAAGCTTTCTTT.

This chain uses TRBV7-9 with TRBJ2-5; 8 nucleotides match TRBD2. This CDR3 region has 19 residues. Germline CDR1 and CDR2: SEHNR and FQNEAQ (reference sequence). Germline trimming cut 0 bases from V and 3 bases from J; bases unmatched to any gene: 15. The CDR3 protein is CASSLAGGRSGRSEETQYF. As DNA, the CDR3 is TGTGCCAGCAGCTTAGCGGGGGGGCGGAGCGGGAGATCGGAAGAGACCCAGTACTTC. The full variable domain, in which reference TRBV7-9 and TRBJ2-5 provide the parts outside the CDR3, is DTGVSQNPRHKITKRGQNVTFRCDPISEHNRLYWYRQTLGQGPEFLTYFQNEAQLEKSRLLSDRFSAERPKGSFSTLEIQRTEQGDSAMYLCASSLAGGRSGRSEETQYFGPGTRLLVL.

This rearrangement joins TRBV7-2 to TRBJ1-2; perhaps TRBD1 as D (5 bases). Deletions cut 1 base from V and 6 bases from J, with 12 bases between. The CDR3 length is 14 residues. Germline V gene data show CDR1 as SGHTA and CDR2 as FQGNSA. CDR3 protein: CASSLGGRTNGYTF. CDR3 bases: TGTGCCAGCAGCTTAGGGGGACGGACTAATGGCTACACCTTC.

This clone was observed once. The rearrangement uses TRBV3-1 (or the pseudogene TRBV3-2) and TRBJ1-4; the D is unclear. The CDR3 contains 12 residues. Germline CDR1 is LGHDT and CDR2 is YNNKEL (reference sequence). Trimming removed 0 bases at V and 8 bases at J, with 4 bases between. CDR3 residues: CASSQESEKLFF. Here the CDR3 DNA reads TGTGCCAGCAGCCAAGAGAGCGAAAAACTGTTTTTT.

CDR3 region: CSVEQEGGGGEQYF. The CDR3 DNA reads TGCAGCGTTGAACAAGAAGGGGGTGGGGGCGAGCAGTACTTC. The genes are TRBV29-1 and TRBJ2-7; D might be TRBD1 (6 bases). The CDR3 extends over 14 amino acids. V lost 2 bases, J lost 6 bases, and 17 bases lay in between. Looked up from germline, CDR1 is SQVTM and CDR2 is ANQGSEA.

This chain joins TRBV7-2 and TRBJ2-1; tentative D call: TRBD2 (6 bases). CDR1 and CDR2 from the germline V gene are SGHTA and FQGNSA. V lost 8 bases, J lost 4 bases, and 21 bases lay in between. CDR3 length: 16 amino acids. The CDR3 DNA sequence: TGTGCCAGCGTACCGTCCGGGGCGGGATTATACAATGAGCAGTTCTTC. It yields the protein CASVPSGAGLYNEQFF.

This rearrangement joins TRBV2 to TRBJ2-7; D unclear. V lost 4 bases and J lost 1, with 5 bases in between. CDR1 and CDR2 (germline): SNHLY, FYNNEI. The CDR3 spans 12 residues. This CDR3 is CASSVQSYEQYF. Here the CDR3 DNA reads TGTGCCAGCAGTGTACAGTCCTACGAGCAGTACTTC.

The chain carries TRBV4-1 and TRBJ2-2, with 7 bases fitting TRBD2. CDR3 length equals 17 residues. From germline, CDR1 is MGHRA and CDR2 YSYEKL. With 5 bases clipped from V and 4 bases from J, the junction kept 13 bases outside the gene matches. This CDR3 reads CASSFAGVLYSTGELFF. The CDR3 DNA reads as TGCGCCAGCAGCTTCGCGGGGGTTCTTTATAGCACCGGGGAGCTGTTTTTT.

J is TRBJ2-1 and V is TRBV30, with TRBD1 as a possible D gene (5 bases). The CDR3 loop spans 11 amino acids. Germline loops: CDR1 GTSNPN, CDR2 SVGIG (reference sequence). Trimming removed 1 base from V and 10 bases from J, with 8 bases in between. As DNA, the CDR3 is TGTGCCTGGAGTGGGACAAGCGAGCAGTTCTTC. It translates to CAWSGTSEQFF.

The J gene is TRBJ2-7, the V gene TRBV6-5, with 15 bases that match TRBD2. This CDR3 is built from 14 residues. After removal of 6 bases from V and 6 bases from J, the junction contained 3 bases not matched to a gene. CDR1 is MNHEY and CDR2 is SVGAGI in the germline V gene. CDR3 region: CASRPGLAGGEQYF. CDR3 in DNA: TGTGCCAGCAGGCCGGGACTAGCGGGAGGCGAGCAGTACTTC.

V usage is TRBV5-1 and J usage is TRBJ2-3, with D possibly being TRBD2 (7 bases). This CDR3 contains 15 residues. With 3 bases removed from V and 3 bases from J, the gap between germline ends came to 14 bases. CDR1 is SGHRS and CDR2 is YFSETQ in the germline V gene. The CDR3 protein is CASSWGQGGTDTQYF. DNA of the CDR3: TGCGCCAGCAGCTGGGGGCAGGGAGGGACAGATACGCAGTATTTT. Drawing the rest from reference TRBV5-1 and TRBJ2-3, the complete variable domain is KAGVTQTPRYLIKTRGQQVTLSCSPISGHRSVSWYQQTPGQGLQFLFEYFSETQRNKGNFPGRFSGRQFSNSRSEMNVSTLELGDSALYLCASSWGQGGTDTQYFGPGTRLTVL.

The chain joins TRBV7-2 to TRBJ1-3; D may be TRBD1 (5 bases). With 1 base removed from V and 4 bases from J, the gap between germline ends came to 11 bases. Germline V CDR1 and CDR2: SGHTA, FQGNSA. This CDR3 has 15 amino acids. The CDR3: CASSLELGGGNTIYF. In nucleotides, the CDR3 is TGTGCCAGCAGCTTAGAACTGGGGGGAGGAAACACCATATATTTT.

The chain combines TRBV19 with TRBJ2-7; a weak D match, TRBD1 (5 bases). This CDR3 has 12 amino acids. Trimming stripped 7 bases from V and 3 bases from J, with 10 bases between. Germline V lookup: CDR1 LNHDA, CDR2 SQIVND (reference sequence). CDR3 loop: CASNTGDYEQYF. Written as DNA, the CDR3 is TGTGCCAGTAACACAGGTGACTACGAGCAGTACTTC.

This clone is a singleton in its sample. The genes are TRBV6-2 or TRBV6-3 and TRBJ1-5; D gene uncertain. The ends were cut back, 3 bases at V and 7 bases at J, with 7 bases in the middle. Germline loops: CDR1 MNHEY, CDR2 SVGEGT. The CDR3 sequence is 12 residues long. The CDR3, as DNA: TGTGCCAGCAGTTATCAGCGGCAGCCCCAGCATTTT. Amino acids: CASSYQRQPQHF.